This note documents a single T cell receptor beta chain sequence. No antigen is known for it. Germline V gives CDR1 SGHVS, CDR2 FQNEAQ. Trimming left V 2 bases short and J 3 bases short, with 10 bases between. The CDR3 loop spans 14 amino acids. These data originate in a study of cytotoxic CD8 clonotypes in ibrutinib-treated CLL. In the study overall: Responses: some 25 partial, 2 complete; after median approximately 68 months, about 15 stayed remitted, approximately twelve progressed. Findings and limits, study-wide: Public clonotypes were seen rarely and were contracted or stable on treatment.

Method: immunoSEQ multiplex PCR; TCRdb's copy keeps in-frame clones and lacks some. The table records tens of thousands of clones, roughly 83% of them present only once. The TCR beta libraries used 1.5 to 2 micrograms of genomic DNA that came from cryopreserved PBMCs. The chain uses TRBV7-8 and TRBJ1-2; D remains ambiguous. The sequenced sample was PBMCs, obtained after 12 months of ibrutinib treatment. The sequence came from a human donor with chronic lymphocytic leukemia. CDR3 protein: CASSLSQVDYGYTF. The CDR3 DNA is TGTGCCAGCAGCTTAAGTCAGGTTGACTATGGCTACACCTTC.